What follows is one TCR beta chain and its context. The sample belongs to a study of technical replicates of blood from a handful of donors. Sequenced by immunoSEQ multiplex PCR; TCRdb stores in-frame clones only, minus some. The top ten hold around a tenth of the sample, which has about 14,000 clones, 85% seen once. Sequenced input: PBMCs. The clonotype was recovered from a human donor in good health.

CDR3 in DNA: TGTGCCACGAAGCGGGAGGCGGACAATGAGCAGTTCTTC. This translates into CATKREADNEQFF. This sequence joins TRBV2 and TRBJ2-1, with 9 bases identical to TRBD2. The CDR3 sequence is 13 residues long. Germline-derived CDR1 and CDR2 are SNHLY and FYNNEI. V shed 10 bases and J 5 bases; nucleotides not matched to a gene: 6.